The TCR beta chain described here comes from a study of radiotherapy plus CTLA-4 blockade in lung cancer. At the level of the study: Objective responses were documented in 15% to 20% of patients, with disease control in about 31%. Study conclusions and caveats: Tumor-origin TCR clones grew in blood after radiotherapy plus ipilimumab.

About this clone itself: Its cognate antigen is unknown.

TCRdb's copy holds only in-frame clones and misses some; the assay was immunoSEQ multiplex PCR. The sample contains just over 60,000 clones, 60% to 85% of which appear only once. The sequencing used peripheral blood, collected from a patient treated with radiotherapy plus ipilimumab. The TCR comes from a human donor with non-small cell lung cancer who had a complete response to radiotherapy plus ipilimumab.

The CDR3 region is CASSLAGGGTDTQYF. The CDR3 region has the DNA TGTGCCAGCAGCTTGGCTGGGGGGGGCACAGATACGCAGTATTTT. V is TRBV5-5 and J is TRBJ2-3, with TRBD2 matching 7 bases. V gave up 0 bases and J gave up 1 base; unmatched junction bases: 2. This CDR3 comprises 15 residues. Germline V gene sequence: CDR1 SGHKS, CDR2 YYEKEE (reference sequence).